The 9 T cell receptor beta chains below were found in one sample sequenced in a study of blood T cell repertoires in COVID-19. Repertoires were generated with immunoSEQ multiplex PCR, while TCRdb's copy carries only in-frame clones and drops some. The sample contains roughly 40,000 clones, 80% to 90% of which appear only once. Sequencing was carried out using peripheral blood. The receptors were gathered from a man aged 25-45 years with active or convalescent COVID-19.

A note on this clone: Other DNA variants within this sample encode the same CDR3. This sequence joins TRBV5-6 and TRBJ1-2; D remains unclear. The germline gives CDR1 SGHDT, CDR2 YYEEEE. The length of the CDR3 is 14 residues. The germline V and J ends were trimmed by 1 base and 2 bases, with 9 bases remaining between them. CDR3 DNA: TGTGCCAGCAGCTTGCGAGGGTTGAACTATGGCTACACCTTC. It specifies CASSLRGLNYGYTF. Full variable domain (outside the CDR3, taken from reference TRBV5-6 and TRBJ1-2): DAGVTQSPTHLIKTRGQQVTLRCSPKSGHDTVSWYQQALGQGPQFIFQYYEEEERQRGNFPDRFSGHQFPNYSSELNVNALLLGDSALYLCASSLRGLNYGYTFGSGTRLTVV.

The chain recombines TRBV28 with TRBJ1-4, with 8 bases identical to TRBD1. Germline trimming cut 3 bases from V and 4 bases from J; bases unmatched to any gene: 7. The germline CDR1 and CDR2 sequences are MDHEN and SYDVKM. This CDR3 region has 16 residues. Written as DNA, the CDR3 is TGTGCCAGCAGTTTCTACAGGGGGTCGAATAATGAAAAACTGTTTTTT. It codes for CASSFYRGSNNEKLFF.

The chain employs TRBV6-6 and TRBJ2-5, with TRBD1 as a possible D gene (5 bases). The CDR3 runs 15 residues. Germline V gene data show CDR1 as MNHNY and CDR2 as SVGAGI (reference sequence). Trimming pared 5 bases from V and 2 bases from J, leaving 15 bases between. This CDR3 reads CASSILGAPQETQYF. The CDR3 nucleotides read TGTGCCAGCAGTATTCTAGGGGCACCGCAAGAGACCCAGTACTTC.

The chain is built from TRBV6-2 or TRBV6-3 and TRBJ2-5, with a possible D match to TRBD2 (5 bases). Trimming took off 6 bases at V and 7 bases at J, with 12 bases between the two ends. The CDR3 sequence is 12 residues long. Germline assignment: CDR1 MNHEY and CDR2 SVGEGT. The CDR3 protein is CASSLSGGTQYF. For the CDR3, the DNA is TGTGCCAGCAGCCTTAGTGGAGGGACCCAGTACTTC.

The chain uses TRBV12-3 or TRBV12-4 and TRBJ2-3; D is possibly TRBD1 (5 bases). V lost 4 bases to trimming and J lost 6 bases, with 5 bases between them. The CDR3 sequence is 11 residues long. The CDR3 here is CASSSGDTQYF. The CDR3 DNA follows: TGTGCCAGCAGTTCAGGGGATACGCAGTATTTT.

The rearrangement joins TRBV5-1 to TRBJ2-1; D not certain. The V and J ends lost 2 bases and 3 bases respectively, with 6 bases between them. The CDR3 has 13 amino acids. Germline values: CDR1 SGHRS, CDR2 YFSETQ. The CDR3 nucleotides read TGCGCCAGCAGCTTAACCTACTACAATGAGCAGTTCTTC. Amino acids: CASSLTYYNEQFF.

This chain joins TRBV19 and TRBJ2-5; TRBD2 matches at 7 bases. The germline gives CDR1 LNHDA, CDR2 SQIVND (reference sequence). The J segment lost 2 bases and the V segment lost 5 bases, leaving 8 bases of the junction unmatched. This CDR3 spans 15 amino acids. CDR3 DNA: TGTGCCAGTAGTCCAACTAGCGTTCAGCAAGAGACCCAGTACTTC. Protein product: CASSPTSVQQETQYF.

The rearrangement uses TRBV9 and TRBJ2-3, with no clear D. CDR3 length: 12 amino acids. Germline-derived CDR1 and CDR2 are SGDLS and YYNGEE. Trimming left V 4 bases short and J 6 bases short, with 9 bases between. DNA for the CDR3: TGTGCCAGCAGCCCCTCCTTGGATACGCAGTATTTT. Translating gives CASSPSLDTQYF.

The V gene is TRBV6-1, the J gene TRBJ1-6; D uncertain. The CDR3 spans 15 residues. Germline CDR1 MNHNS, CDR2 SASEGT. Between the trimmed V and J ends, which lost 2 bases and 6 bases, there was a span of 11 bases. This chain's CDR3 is CASSEIGHGNSPLHF. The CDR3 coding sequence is TGTGCCAGCAGTGAAATTGGGCACGGTAATTCACCCCTCCACTTT.